These T cell receptor beta chains were read from a single sample in a study of T cell clonotyping in hematopoietic cell transplantation. Measured with immunoSEQ multiplex PCR; TCRdb has only the in-frame clones, and not every one. Of approximately 11,000 clones detected, around 90% appear once; the ten largest clones hold around 14%. Source: peripheral blood mononuclear cells, taken before stem cell transplant. These receptors originate from a woman aged 45-59 years with chronic myeloid leukemia. Some clones in this sample may be carry-over from other donors' samples. Each CDR3 is given with its conserved first and last residue. Fields, in order: J gene, V gene, CDR3 protein.

j_gene: TRBJ1-1; v_gene: TRBV5-6; CDR3aa: CASSTDGSEAFF
j_gene: TRBJ1-1; v_gene: TRBV28; CDR3aa: CASTTYRENTEAFF
j_gene: TRBJ1-3; v_gene: TRBV10-3; CDR3aa: CAITSGLGNTIYF
j_gene: TRBJ1-5; v_gene: TRBV2; CDR3aa: CASRGTRGYNQPQHF
j_gene: TRBJ2-1; v_gene: TRBV7-3; CDR3aa: CASSLTASNEQFF
j_gene: TRBJ2-7; v_gene: TRBV25-1; CDR3aa: CASGVRNYEQYF
j_gene: TRBJ1-2; v_gene: TRBV30; CDR3aa: CAWSKTGAGGYTF
j_gene: TRBJ2-1; v_gene: TRBV6-1; CDR3aa: CASSERLSSYNEQFF
j_gene: TRBJ2-2; v_gene: TRBV19; CDR3aa: CASSITNTGELFF
j_gene: TRBJ1-3; v_gene: TRBV22-1; CDR3aa: CPGSARTGTTSGNTIYF
j_gene: TRBJ1-5; v_gene: TRBV30; CDR3aa: CAFSPHRYSNQPQHF
j_gene: TRBJ2-7; v_gene: TRBV11-1; CDR3aa: CASSLGQGDSYEQYF
j_gene: TRBJ2-1; v_gene: TRBV11-2; CDR3aa: CASSLLAHEQFF
j_gene: TRBJ1-1; v_gene: TRBV2; CDR3aa: CASSELDRGRPEAFF
j_gene: TRBJ1-1; v_gene: TRBV7-2; CDR3aa: CASSYWGQGASRTEAFF
j_gene: TRBJ2-5; v_gene: TRBV2; CDR3aa: CASSRANQGLETQYF
j_gene: TRBJ1-5; v_gene: TRBV30; CDR3aa: CAWSSEMRQPQHF
j_gene: TRBJ1-1; v_gene: TRBV4-1; CDR3aa: CASSHRDREEAFF
j_gene: TRBJ2-1; v_gene: TRBV19; CDR3aa: CASEREAYNEQFF
j_gene: TRBJ2-7; v_gene: TRBV5-6; CDR3aa: CASSFGTSGNYEQYF
j_gene: TRBJ2-2; v_gene: TRBV5-6; CDR3aa: CASSLGRANTGELFF
j_gene: TRBJ2-1; v_gene: TRBV7-2; CDR3aa: CASSHDRTSGISNEQFF
j_gene: TRBJ2-2; v_gene: TRBV7-3; CDR3aa: CASSLGVANTGELFF
j_gene: TRBJ1-4; v_gene: TRBV7-2; CDR3aa: CASSFSVHHRASDEKLFF
j_gene: TRBJ1-1; v_gene: TRBV6-5; CDR3aa: CASSLQGGFSTEAFF
j_gene: TRBJ1-5; v_gene: TRBV30; CDR3aa: CAWSEGASNQPQHF
j_gene: TRBJ2-7; v_gene: TRBV7-6; CDR3aa: CASSLGAAAYEQYF
j_gene: TRBJ2-4; v_gene: TRBV4-2; CDR3aa: CASSDRGTKNIQYF
j_gene: TRBJ2-7; v_gene: TRBV7-8; CDR3aa: CASSLSPVTGNYEQYF
j_gene: TRBJ1-2; v_gene: TRBV30; CDR3aa: CAWGDYGYTF
j_gene: TRBJ1-6; v_gene: TRBV5-1; CDR3aa: CATRPGVVDSPLHF
j_gene: TRBJ2-1; v_gene: TRBV4-1; CDR3aa: CASSQERDRGPLTYNEQFF
j_gene: TRBJ2-7; v_gene: TRBV7-2; CDR3aa: CASSATRTSYEQYF